This section outlines one T cell receptor beta chain sequence together with its context. This record comes from a study of shared clonotypes between healthy human individuals. As defined, naive CD8 cells were CD45RO-negative and positively selected for CCR7, with terminally differentiated effector memory CD45RA+ cells excluded. Only Caucasian adults living in Nashville, Tennessee made up the donor group. In the authors' workflow: There were no quality scores in the junction-only immunoSEQ sequences, so filtering differed. Assay: immunoSEQ multiplex PCR; the TCRdb copy retains only in-frame clones and omits some. That table is the source of V, J and clone size, and D and trimming were worked out from the DNA. The sample comprises 2 million to 2.5 million clones, more than 85% of which are singletons, and under 2% rests with the top ten. From germline, CDR1 is MNHEY and CDR2 SMNVEV (reference sequence). Trimming stripped 2 bases from V and 3 bases from J, with 11 bases between. The CDR3 is 14 amino acids.

The chain has TRBV27 and TRBJ2-7; D perhaps matches TRBD2 (6 bases). The sample taken for sequencing was naive CD8+ T cells from PBMCs. The clonotype originates from a man aged 18 to 30 in good health. Some clones in this sample may be carry-over from other donors' samples. As DNA, the CDR3 is TGTGCCAGCAGTTTAGGGGGGAAGGGCTACGAGCAGTACTTC. Translation: CASSLGGKGYEQYF.